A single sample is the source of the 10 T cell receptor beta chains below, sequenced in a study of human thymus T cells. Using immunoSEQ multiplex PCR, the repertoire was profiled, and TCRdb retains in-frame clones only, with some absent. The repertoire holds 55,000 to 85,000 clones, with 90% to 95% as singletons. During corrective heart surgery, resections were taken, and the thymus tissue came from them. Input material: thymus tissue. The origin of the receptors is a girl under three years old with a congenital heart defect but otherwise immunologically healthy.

Here the CDR3 DNA reads TGTGCCAGCAGTTCCGGTTTGTTTTGGGCCGGACGCTACGAGCAGTACTTC. Its translation is CASSSGLFWAGRYEQYF. The chain links TRBV27 to TRBJ2-7; no clear D gene. The germline CDR1 and CDR2 sequences are MNHEY and SMNVEV (reference sequence). The CDR3 covers 17 residues. Deletions cut 4 bases from V and 3 bases from J, with 22 bases between.

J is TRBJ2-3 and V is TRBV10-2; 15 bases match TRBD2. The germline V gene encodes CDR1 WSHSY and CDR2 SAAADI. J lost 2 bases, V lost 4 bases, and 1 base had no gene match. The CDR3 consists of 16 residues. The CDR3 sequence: CASSGTSGRVTDTQYF. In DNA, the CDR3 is TGCGCCAGCAGTGGGACTAGCGGGAGGGTCACAGATACGCAGTATTTT.

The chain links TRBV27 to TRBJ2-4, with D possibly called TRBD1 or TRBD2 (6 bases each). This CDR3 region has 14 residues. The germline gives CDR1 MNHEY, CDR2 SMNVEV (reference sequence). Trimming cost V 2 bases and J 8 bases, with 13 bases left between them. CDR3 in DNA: TGTGCCAGCAGTTTAGGGGGGAACAGGGACATTCAGTACTTC. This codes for CASSLGGNRDIQYF.

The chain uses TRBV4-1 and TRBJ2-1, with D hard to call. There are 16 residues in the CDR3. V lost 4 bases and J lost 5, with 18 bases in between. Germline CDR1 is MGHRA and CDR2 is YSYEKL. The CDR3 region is CASSLAGTRYDNEQFF. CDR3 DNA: TGCGCCAGCAGCCTGGCTGGTACCCGCTATGACAATGAGCAGTTCTTC.

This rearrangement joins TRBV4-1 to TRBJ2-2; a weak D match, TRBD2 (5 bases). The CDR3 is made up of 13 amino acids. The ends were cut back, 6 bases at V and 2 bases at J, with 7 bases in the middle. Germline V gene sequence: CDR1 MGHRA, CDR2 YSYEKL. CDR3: CASRDFNTGELFF. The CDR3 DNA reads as TGCGCCAGCAGGGACTTTAACACCGGGGAGCTGTTTTTT.

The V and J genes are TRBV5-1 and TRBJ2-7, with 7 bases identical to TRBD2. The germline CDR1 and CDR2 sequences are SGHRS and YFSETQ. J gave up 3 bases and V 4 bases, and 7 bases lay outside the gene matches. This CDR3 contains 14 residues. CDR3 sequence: CASSPRLANYEQYF. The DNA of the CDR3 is TGCGCCAGCAGCCCGAGACTAGCCAACTACGAGCAGTACTTC.

The chain's CDR3 is CASGEGSMGSGSCSYEQYF. The CDR3 nucleotides are TGTGCCAGCGGGGAGGGTTCAATGGGGAGCGGTAGTTGCTCCTACGAGCAGTACTTC. The chain joins TRBV2 to TRBJ2-7; 7 positions agree with TRBD2. The CDR3 contains 19 residues. The ends lost 8 bases at V and 0 bases at J; junction bases unmatched: 22. Germline CDR1 reads SNHLY; CDR2 reads FYNNEI.

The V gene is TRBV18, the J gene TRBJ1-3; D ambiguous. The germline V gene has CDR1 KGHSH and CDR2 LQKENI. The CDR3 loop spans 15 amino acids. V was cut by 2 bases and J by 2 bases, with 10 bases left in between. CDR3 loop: CASSPTRQPGNTIYF. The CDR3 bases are TGTGCCAGCTCACCAACTCGGCAGCCTGGAAACACCATATATTTT. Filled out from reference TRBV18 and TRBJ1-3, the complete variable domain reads NAGVMQNPRHLVRRRGQEARLRCSPMKGHSHVYWYRQLPEEGLKFMVYLQKENIIDESGMPKERFSAEFPKEGPSILRIQQVVRGDSAAYFCASSPTRQPGNTIYFGEGSWLTVV.

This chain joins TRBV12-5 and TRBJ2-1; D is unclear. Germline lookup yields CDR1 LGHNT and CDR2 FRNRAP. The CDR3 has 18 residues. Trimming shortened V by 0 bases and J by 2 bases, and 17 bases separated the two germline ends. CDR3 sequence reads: CASGLVRPPALAYNEQFF. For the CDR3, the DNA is TGTGCTAGTGGTTTGGTAAGACCACCAGCTCTAGCCTACAATGAGCAGTTCTTC. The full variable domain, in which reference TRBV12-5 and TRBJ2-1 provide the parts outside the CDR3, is DARVTQTPRHKVTEMGQEVTMRCQPILGHNTVFWYRQTMMQGLELLAYFRNRAPLDDSGMPKDRFSAEMPDATLATLKIQPSEPRDSAVYFCASGLVRPPALAYNEQFFGPGTRLTVL.

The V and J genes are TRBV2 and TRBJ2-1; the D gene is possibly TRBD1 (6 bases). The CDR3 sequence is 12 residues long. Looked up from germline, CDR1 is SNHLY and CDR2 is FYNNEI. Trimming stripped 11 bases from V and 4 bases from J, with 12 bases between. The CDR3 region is CADRTDYNEQFF. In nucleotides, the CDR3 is TGTGCCGACCGGACAGATTACAATGAGCAGTTCTTC.